Listed here are 9 T cell receptor beta chains from one sample, sequenced in a study of shared clonotypes between healthy human individuals. The method was immunoSEQ multiplex PCR; TCRdb's version includes in-frame clones alone and lacks a portion of them. The sample includes fewer than 1.4 million clones, 78% seen only once; the top ten take 0.5% to 0.65%. Sequences were obtained from memory CD4+ T cells from PBMCs. Subset indicated: CD45RA-negative fraction. The receptors shown here come from a man between 18 and 29 years old in good health. Some clones in this sample may be carry-over from other donors' samples.

The chain combines TRBV10-3 with TRBJ2-1; tentatively, D is TRBD2 (5 bases). Trimming took off 10 bases at V and 5 bases at J, with 15 bases between the two ends. The CDR3 runs to 13 residues. Germline loops: CDR1 ENHRY, CDR2 SYGVKD. Here the CDR3 reads CATLSGGNNEQFF. The CDR3 DNA sequence: TGTGCCACCCTGAGCGGTGGTAACAATGAGCAGTTCTTC.

The genes are TRBV7-3 and TRBJ2-3; 8 nucleotides agree with TRBD2. The length of the CDR3 is 16 residues. The germline CDR1 and CDR2 sequences are SGHTA and FQGTGA. The junction had 7 bases not matched to a gene; V was cut back by 3 bases and J by 2 bases. This chain's CDR3 is CASSLLAGPYTDTQYF. The DNA for the CDR3 is TGTGCCAGCAGCTTGCTAGCGGGTCCTTACACAGATACGCAGTATTTT.

This clone was recorded a few times. The same CDR3 also results from other DNA sequences found in this sample. V usage is TRBV5-1 and J usage is TRBJ2-7; TRBD1 is a possible D gene (5 bases). Trimming left V 0 bases short and J 0 bases short, with 7 bases between. This CDR3 has 14 amino acids. Germline assignment: CDR1 SGHRS and CDR2 YFSETQ. In DNA, the CDR3 is TGCGCCAGCAGCTTGGGAGACAGCTCCTACGAGCAGTACTTC. Its protein is CASSLGDSSYEQYF.

Comment on this clone: The sample holds other DNA sequences that translate to the same CDR3. V and J are TRBV28 and TRBJ2-5; D unresolved. Germline CDR1 MDHEN, CDR2 SYDVKM. This CDR3 has 12 residues. With 4 bases removed from V and 5 bases from J, the gap between germline ends came to 8 bases. The CDR3 nucleotides read TGTGCCAGCAGTTCAGGCAGGGAGACCCAGTACTTC. Its protein product is CASSSGRETQYF.

This clone was seen more than once but under ten times. This rearrangement joins TRBV7-2 to TRBJ1-5, with D perhaps TRBD1 (6 bases). This CDR3 comprises 16 residues. The germline gives CDR1 SGHTA, CDR2 FQGNSA. Deletions cut 3 bases from V and 4 bases from J, with 16 bases between. The CDR3 protein is CASSFLGGASNQPQHF. The CDR3, as DNA: TGTGCCAGCAGCTTCCTGGGGGGGGCGAGTAATCAGCCCCAGCATTTT. The full variable domain, its missing parts supplied by reference TRBV7-2 and TRBJ1-5, is GAGVSQSPSNKVTEKGKDVELRCDPISGHTALYWYRQSLGQGLEFLIYFQGNSAPDKSGLPSDRFSAERTGGSVSTLTIQRTQQEDSAVYLCASSFLGGASNQPQHFGDGTRLSIL.

This clone was counted a single time. The chain employs TRBV13 and TRBJ1-3; 9 nucleotides line up with TRBD1. The CDR3 extends over 14 amino acids. The germline CDR1 and CDR2 sequences are PRHDT and FYEKMQ (reference sequence). Trimming at V came to 5 bases and at J to 7 bases, leaving 6 bases not matched to a gene. The CDR3 DNA is TGTGCCAGCAGCCCCGGACAGGGGTACAACACCATATATTTT. Translated, it gives CASSPGQGYNTIYF.

This sequence joins TRBV27 and TRBJ1-4, with D possibly matching TRBD1 (5 bases). CDR1 MNHEY and CDR2 SMNVEV come from the germline V gene (reference sequence). The CDR3 covers 15 residues. Trimming removed 5 bases from V and 4 bases from J, with 14 bases in between. The CDR3 sequence: CASSPIDSYNEKLFF. The DNA of the CDR3 is TGTGCCAGCAGTCCGATCGACAGCTATAATGAAAAACTGTTTTTT.

V usage is TRBV7-9 and J usage is TRBJ2-4; 7 nucleotides line up with TRBD2. The ends lost 4 bases at V and 8 bases at J; junction bases unmatched: 2. Germline lookup yields CDR1 SEHNR and CDR2 FQNEAQ (reference sequence). The CDR3 extends over 12 amino acids. The CDR3 DNA follows: TGTGCCAGCAGCTCCGGGGGGTACATTCAGTACTTC. This sequence encodes CASSSGGYIQYF. Full variable domain (missing parts from reference TRBV7-9 and TRBJ2-4): DTGVSQNPRHKITKRGQNVTFRCDPISEHNRLYWYRQTLGQGPEFLTYFQNEAQLEKSRLLSDRFSAERPKGSFSTLEIQRTEQGDSAMYLCASSSGGYIQYFGAGTRLSVL.

This clone was detected a few times. The V call is TRBV5-1, the J call TRBJ2-7; the match to TRBD2 covers 8 bases. This CDR3 has 17 residues. The V and J ends lost 0 bases and 0 bases, in that order; junction bases with no gene match: 8. The germline V gene has CDR1 SGHRS and CDR2 YFSETQ. CDR3 DNA: TGCGCCAGCAGCTTGGAATTAGCGGGATCCAGCTCCTACGAGCAGTACTTC. Translating it yields CASSLELAGSSSYEQYF.